The source of this T cell receptor beta chain is a study of blood T cell repertoires in COVID-19. Study in general: Spain, Italy and the United States supplied samples that represented acute and convalescent COVID-19. Sample material is recorded as cDNA or gDNA derived from T cells, B-cell-depleted T cells, or PBMCs.

The CDR3 runs to 13 residues. V was clipped by 4 bases and J by 10 bases, with 11 bases between them. CDR1 is MNHEY, CDR2 SVGAGI, per germline. Per the original data handling: Reference gene primer amplification gave estimated nucleated cell counts. Data came from immunoSEQ multiplex PCR; TCRdb stores just in-frame clones and leaves some out. V and J calls and clone size are given by that table; D and trimming were obtained from the DNA. The table has about 59,000 clones, around 79% seen once; the top ten hold roughly 3.2%. Source material: peripheral blood. The source is a man in his sixties with acute or convalescent COVID-19. The chain combines TRBV6-5 with TRBJ1-6; possibly TRBD1 for D (6 bases). The CDR3 DNA sequence: TGTGCCAGCAGTTTCTCAGGGGAATCACCCCTCCACTTT. Its translation is CASSFSGESPLHF.